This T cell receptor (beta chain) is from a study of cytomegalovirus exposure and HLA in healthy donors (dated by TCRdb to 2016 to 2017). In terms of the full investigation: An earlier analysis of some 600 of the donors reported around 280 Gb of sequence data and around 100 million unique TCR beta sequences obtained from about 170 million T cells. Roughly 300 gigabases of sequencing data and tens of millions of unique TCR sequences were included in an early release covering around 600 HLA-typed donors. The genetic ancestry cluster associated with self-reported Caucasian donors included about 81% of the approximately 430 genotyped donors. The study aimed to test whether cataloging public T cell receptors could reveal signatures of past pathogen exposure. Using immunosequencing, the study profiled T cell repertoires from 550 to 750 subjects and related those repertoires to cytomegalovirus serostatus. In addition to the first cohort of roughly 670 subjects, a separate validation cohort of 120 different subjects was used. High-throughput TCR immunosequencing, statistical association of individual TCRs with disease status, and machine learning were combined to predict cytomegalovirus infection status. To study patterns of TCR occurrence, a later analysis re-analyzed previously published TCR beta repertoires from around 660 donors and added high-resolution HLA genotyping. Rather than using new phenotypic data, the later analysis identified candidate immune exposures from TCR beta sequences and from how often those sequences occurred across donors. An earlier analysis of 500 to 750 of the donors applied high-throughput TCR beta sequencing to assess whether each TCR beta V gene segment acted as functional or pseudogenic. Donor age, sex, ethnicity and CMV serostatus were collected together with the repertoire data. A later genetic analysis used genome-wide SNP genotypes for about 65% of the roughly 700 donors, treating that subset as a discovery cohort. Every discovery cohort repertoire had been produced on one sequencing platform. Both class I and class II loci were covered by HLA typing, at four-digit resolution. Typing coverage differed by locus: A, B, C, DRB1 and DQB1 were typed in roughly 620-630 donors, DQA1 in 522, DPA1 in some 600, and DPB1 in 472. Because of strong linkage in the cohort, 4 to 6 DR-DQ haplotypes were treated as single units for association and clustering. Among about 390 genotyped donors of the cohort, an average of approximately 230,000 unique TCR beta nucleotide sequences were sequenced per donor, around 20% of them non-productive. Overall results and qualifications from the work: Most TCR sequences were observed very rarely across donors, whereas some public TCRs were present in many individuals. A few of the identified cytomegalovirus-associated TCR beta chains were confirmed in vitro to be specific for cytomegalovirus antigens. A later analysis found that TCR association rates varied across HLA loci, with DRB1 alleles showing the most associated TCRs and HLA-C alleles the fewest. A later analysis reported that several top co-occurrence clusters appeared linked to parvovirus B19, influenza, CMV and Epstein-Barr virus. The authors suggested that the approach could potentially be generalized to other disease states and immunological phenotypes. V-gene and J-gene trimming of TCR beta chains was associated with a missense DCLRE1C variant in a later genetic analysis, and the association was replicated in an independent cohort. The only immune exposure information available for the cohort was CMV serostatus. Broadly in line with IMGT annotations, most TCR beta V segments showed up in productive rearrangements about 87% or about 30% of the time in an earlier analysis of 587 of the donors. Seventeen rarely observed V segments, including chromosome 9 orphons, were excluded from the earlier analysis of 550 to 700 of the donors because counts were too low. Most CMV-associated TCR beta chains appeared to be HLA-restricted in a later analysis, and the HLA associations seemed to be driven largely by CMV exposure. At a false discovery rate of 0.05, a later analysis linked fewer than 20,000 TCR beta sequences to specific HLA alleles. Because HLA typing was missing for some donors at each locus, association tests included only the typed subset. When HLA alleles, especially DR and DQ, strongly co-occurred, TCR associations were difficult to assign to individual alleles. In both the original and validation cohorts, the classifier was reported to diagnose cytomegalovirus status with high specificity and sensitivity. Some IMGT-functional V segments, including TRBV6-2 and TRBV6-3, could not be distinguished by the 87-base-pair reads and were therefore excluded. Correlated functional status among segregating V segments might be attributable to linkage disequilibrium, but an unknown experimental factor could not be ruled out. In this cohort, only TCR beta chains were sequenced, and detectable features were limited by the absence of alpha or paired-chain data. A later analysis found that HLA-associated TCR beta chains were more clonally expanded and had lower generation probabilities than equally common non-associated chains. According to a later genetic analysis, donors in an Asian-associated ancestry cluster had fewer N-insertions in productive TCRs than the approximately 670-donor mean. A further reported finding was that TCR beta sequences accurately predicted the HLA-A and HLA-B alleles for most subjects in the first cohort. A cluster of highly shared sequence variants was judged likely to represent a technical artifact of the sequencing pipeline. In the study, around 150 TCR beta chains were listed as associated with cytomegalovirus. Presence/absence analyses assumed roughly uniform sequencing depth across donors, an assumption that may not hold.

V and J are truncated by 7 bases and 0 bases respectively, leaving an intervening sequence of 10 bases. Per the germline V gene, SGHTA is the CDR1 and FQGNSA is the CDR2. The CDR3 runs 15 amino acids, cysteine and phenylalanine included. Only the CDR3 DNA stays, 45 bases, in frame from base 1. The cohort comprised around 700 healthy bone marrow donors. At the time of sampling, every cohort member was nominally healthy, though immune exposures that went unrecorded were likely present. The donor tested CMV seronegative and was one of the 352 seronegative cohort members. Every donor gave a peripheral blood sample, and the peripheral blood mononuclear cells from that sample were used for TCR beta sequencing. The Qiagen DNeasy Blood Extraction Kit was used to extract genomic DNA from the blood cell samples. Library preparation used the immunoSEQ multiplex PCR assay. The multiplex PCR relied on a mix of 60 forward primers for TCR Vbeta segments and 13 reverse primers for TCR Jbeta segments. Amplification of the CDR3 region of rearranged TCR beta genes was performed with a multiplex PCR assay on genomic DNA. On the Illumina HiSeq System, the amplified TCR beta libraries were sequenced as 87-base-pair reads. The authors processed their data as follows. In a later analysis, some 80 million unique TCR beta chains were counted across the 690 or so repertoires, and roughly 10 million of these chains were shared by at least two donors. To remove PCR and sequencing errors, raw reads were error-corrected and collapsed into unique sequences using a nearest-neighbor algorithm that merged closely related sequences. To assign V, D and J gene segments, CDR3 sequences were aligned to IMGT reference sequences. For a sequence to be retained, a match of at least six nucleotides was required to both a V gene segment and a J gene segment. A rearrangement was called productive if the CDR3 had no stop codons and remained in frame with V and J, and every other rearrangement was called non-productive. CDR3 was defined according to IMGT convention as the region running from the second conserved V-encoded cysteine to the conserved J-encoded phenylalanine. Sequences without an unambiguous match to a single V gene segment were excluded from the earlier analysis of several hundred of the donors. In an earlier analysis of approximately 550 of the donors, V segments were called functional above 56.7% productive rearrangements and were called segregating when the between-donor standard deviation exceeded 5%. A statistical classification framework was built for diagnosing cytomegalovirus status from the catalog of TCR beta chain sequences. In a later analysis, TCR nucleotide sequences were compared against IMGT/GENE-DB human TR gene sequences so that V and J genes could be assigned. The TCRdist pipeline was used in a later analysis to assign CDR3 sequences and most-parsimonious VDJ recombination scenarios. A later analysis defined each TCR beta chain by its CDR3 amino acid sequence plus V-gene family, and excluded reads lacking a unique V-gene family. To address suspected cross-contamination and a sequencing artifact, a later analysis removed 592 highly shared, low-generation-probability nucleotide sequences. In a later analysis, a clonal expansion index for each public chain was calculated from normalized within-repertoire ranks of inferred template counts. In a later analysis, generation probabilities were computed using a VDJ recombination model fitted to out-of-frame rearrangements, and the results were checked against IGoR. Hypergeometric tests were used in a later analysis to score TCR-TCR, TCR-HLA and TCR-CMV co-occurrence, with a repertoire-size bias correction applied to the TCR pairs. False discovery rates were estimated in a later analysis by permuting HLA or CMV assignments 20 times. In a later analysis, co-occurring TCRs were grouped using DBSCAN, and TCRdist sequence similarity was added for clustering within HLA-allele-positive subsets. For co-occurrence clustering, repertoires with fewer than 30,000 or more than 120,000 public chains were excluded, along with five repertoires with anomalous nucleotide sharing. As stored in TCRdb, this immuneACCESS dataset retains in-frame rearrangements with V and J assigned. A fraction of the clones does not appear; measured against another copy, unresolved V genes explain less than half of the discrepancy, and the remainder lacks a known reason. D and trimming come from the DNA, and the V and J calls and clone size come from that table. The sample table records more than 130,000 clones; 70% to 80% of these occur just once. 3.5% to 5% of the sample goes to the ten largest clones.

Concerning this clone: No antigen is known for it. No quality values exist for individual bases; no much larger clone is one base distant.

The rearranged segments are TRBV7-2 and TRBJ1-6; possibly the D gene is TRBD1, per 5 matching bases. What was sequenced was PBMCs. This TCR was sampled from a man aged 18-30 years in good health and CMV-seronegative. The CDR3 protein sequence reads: CASTTTVSYNSPLHF. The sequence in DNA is TGTGCCAGCACAACGACAGTCTCCTATAATTCACCCCTCCACTTT.